Here is one TCR beta chain with its context. Looked up from germline, CDR1 is KGHSH and CDR2 is LQKENI. CDR3 length equals 14 residues. Trimming removed 3 bases from V and 3 bases from J, with 11 bases in between. From the 5' RACE reads, TCRdb called clonotypes with MiXCR, one entry per CDR3 protein. The sample lists 500,000 to 650,000 distinct CDR3 sequences, about 20% occurring once. The data are from a study of T-cell memory formation after mild COVID-19. Sample: PBMCs or a T cell subset sorted from them (not recorded which). This clonotype was obtained from an adult woman who had mild COVID-19 (a few samples of this study predate the infection). Cell type and time point are not known. The chain employs TRBV18 and TRBJ1-1; D not resolved. The CDR3 region is CASSPQGWDTEAFF. The CDR3 bases are TGTGCCAGCTCACCTCAAGGGTGGGACACTGAAGCTTTCTTT.